The 27 T cell receptor beta chains presented below share a single source sample, sequenced in a study of T cells after yellow fever vaccination (dated by TCRdb to the late 2010s). The library was obtained by 5' RACE. Sequencing instrument: Illumina NovaSeq 6000. The raw public data were reprocessed by TCRdb itself: fastp quality trimming at Q25, MiXCR clonotype calling, in-frame beta chains only. Rows are unified per CDR3 protein, each entry keeping the most common DNA and genes. The sample table records some 320,000 distinct CDR3 sequences; around 11% of these occur just once. The ten largest clones represent about 3% of the sample. What this sample's treatment or condition label stands for: live attenuated yellow fever vaccine strain. The material sequenced was CD4+ T cells sorted from PBMCs, taken 45 days after the yellow fever booster vaccination. These receptor sequences come from a man between 18 and 35 years old who received the YFV17D yellow fever vaccine.

This clonotype was counted only a few times. The V gene is TRBV9, the J gene TRBJ2-2; maybe TRBD2 (6 bases). V was clipped by 5 bases and J by 4 bases, with 12 bases between them. This CDR3 has 14 residues. Germline V gives CDR1 SGDLS, CDR2 YYNGEE. CDR3: CASRGLSSTGELFF. Here the CDR3 DNA reads TGTGCCAGCAGGGGACTGTCTTCCACCGGGGAGCTGTTTTTT. Complete variable domain (other parts from reference TRBV9 and TRBJ2-2): DSGVTQTPKHLITATGQRVTLRCSPRSGDLSVYWYQQSLDQGLQFLIQYYNGEERAKGNILERFSAQQFPDLHSELNLSSLELGDSALYFCASRGLSSTGELFFGEGSRLTVL.

This chain links TRBV11-2 with TRBJ1-1; 9 bases map to TRBD1. The CDR3 has 17 residues. V lost 5 bases, J lost 0 bases, and 10 bases stayed unmatched. From germline, CDR1 is SGHAT and CDR2 FQNNGV. CDR3 loop: CASSQDRGFVMNTEAFF. The CDR3 region has the DNA TGTGCCAGCAGCCAAGACAGGGGGTTCGTGATGAACACTGAAGCTTTCTTT.

The chain employs TRBV4-3 and TRBJ2-5, with no clear D. With 0 bases removed from V and 4 bases from J, the gap between germline ends came to 18 bases. The CDR3 covers 17 residues. Germline assignment: CDR1 LGHNA and CDR2 YSLEER. This chain's CDR3 is CASSQERRRSRVETQYF. The DNA for the CDR3 is TGCGCCAGCAGCCAAGAAAGGCGGCGCTCCCGGGTAGAGACCCAGTACTTC.

The CDR3 DNA is TGCGCCAGCAGCCCCGGGGACCGAGACTACAATGAGCAGTTCTTC. Translating gives CASSPGDRDYNEQFF. This chain uses TRBV5-1 with TRBJ2-1, with D possibly being TRBD1 or TRBD2 (5 bases each). The V end was cut by 4 bases, the J end by 3 bases, with 14 bases between. Germline assignment: CDR1 SGHRS and CDR2 YFSETQ. The CDR3 has 15 residues. The variable domain in full, with the rest retrieved from reference TRBV5-1 and TRBJ2-1, is KAGVTQTPRYLIKTRGQQVTLSCSPISGHRSVSWYQQTPGQGLQFLFEYFSETQRNKGNFPGRFSGRQFSNSRSEMNVSTLELGDSALYLCASSPGDRDYNEQFFGPGTRLTVL.

In its sample, this clonotype was seen a few times. The rearrangement joins TRBV4-3 to TRBJ1-4, with a weak D call TRBD1 (6 bases). Germline-derived CDR1 and CDR2 are LGHNA and YSLEER. Trimming removed 2 bases at V and 7 bases at J, with 8 bases between. The CDR3 extends over 13 amino acids. The CDR3 coding sequence is TGCGCCAGCAGCCAAAACAGGGTTGAAAAACTGTTTTTT. Translating gives CASSQNRVEKLFF.

This clonotype was observed a few times. The chain employs TRBV7-8 and TRBJ1-4; D gene uncertain. The CDR3 consists of 12 residues. Trimming removed 1 base at V and 17 bases at J, with 14 bases between. The germline gives CDR1 SGHVS, CDR2 FQNEAQ. The CDR3 loop reads CASSLGGLRGFF. CDR3 nucleotide sequence: TGTGCCAGCAGCTTAGGTGGGCTCCGTGGTTTTTTT.

V is TRBV7-7 and J is TRBJ2-5; possibly TRBD2 for D (6 bases). CDR1 and CDR2 from the germline V gene are SSHAT and FNYEAQ (reference sequence). The CDR3 loop spans 13 amino acids. The V gene lost 5 bases and the J gene lost 7 bases, with 14 bases spanning the gap. The CDR3 spells CASSAESSGTQYF. As DNA, the CDR3 is TGTGCCAGCAGCGCAGAAAGTAGCGGGACCCAGTACTTC. The full variable domain, its missing parts supplied by reference TRBV7-7 and TRBJ2-5, is GAGVSQSPRYKVTKRGQDVTLRCDPISSHATLYWYQQALGQGPEFLTYFNYEAQPDKSGLPSDRFSAERPEGSISTLTIQRTEQRDSAMYRCASSAESSGTQYFGPGTRLLVL.

The chain combines TRBV10-3 with TRBJ2-1, with D perhaps TRBD1 or TRBD2 (5 bases each). Germline V gene data show CDR1 as ENHRY and CDR2 as SYGVKD. V gave up 6 bases and J gave up 5 bases, with 11 bases separating them. The CDR3 is 13 amino acids. CDR3 nucleotide sequence: TGTGCCATCAGCCGGGACGAGAACAATGAGCAGTTCTTC. This encodes CAISRDENNEQFF.

This clonotype occurred a few times. The genes are TRBV7-8 and TRBJ2-5; D is uncertain. Germline CDR1 SGHVS, CDR2 FQNEAQ. The CDR3 is 15 residues long. Trimming took off 0 bases at V and 5 bases at J, with 13 bases between the two ends. In DNA form, the CDR3 reads TGTGCCAGCAGCTTAGCGCGACGGTCCGGGGAGACCCAGTACTTC. This encodes CASSLARRSGETQYF.

This clonotype showed up just a few times. V and J are TRBV7-9 and TRBJ1-6; D unresolved. Germline CDR1 and CDR2: SEHNR and FQNEAQ (reference sequence). V shed 1 base and J shed 5 bases, with 12 bases lying between them. The CDR3 extends over 16 amino acids. The CDR3 here is CASSLVNRLHNSPLHF. CDR3 bases: TGTGCCAGCAGCTTAGTCAACCGGCTGCATAATTCACCCCTCCACTTT.

The V and J genes are TRBV4-1 and TRBJ1-2; D is unresolved. The CDR3 spans 14 residues. Trimming removed 6 bases at V and 8 bases at J, with 19 bases between. Germline CDR1 reads MGHRA; CDR2 reads YSYEKL. The CDR3 reads CASRSVTGRPGYTF. The CDR3, as DNA: TGCGCCAGCAGATCGGTGACGGGCCGTCCGGGCTACACCTTC.

Here the CDR3 reads CASRGQGMNTEAFF. The CDR3 DNA is TGTGCCAGCAGAGGACAGGGGATGAACACTGAAGCTTTCTTT. The rearrangement links TRBV28 to TRBJ1-1; 9 bases line up with TRBD1. The CDR3 is 14 amino acids. Looked up from germline, CDR1 is MDHEN and CDR2 is SYDVKM. Trimming at V came to 6 bases and at J to 0 bases, leaving 2 bases not matched to a gene.

The chain is built from TRBV7-9 and TRBJ2-5, with TRBD2 matching over 12 bases. CDR1 is SEHNR and CDR2 is FQNEAQ in the germline V gene (reference sequence). With V trimmed by 2 bases and J by 5 bases, 6 bases remained unmatched. The CDR3 is 16 amino acids. CDR3 protein: CASSLPQGTSGETQYF. CDR3 in DNA: TGTGCCAGCAGCTTACCCCAAGGGACTAGCGGGGAGACCCAGTACTTC.

This sequence joins TRBV7-9 and TRBJ2-3; D is ambiguous. CDR1 SEHNR and CDR2 FQNEAQ come from the germline V gene (reference sequence). Between the trimmed V and J ends, which lost 5 bases and 2 bases, there was a span of 8 bases. This CDR3 is built from 13 residues. In DNA, the CDR3 is TGTGCCAGCAGCCCGTCGGCCACAGATACGCAGTATTTT. It specifies CASSPSATDTQYF.

This clonotype has a handful of counts. This rearrangement joins TRBV7-9 to TRBJ1-1, with D perhaps matching TRBD1 (5 bases). This CDR3 region has 14 residues. V lost 5 bases, J lost 1 base, and 11 bases lay in between. The germline V gene encodes CDR1 SEHNR and CDR2 FQNEAQ (reference sequence). The CDR3 region is CASSVTGPNTEAFF. In DNA, the CDR3 is TGTGCCAGCAGCGTAACGGGGCCGAACACTGAAGCTTTCTTT.

V is TRBV3-1 and J is TRBJ2-3; D could derive from TRBD1 or TRBD2 (5 bases each). The CDR3 contains 19 residues. The germline V gene encodes CDR1 LGHDT and CDR2 YNNKEL (reference sequence). V gave up 3 bases and J gave up 7 bases, with 29 bases separating them. The CDR3 is CASSQGRFHRDQPYYTQYF. The CDR3, as DNA: TGTGCCAGCAGCCAGGGGCGGTTCCACCGGGACCAACCGTACTATACGCAGTATTTT.

This clonotype has ten or more counts. This chain links TRBV20-1 with TRBJ2-7; D may match TRBD1 or TRBD2 (5 bases each). The CDR3 length is 14 residues. CDR1 DFQATT and CDR2 SNEGSKA come from the germline V gene (reference sequence). V was trimmed by 2 bases and J by 6 bases, leaving 17 bases between them. The CDR3: CSARTLRGPTEQYV. CDR3 DNA sequence: TGCAGTGCTAGAACCCTCCGGGGCCCTACCGAGCAGTACGTC.

This clonotype was recorded a few times. The rearrangement links TRBV5-1 to TRBJ1-1; no clear D. The CDR3 totals 11 residues. Germline V gene data show CDR1 as SGHRS and CDR2 as YFSETQ. V dropped 0 bases and J dropped 14 bases, with 11 bases sitting between them. CDR3 nucleotide sequence: TGCGCCAGCAGCTTGGGAGAGGGCACCTTCTTT. Its protein product is CASSLGEGTFF. Full variable domain (rest looked up from reference TRBV5-1 and TRBJ1-1): KAGVTQTPRYLIKTRGQQVTLSCSPISGHRSVSWYQQTPGQGLQFLFEYFSETQRNKGNFPGRFSGRQFSNSRSEMNVSTLELGDSALYLCASSLGEGTFFGQGTRLTVV.

The chain recombines TRBV6-1 with TRBJ2-7; 7 nucleotides agree with TRBD1. V dropped 6 bases and J dropped 0; count of bases not matched to a gene: 5. There are 14 residues in the CDR3. Germline CDR1 reads MNHNS; CDR2 reads SASEGT. The CDR3 DNA reads as TGTGCCAGCAGGGGACAGACGAGCTCCTACGAGCAGTACGTC. Translating gives CASRGQTSSYEQYV.

This CDR3 reads CASTLGGLPYEQYV. The CDR3 region has the DNA TGTGCCAGCACCCTGGGGGGGCTTCCCTACGAGCAGTACGTC. The chain carries TRBV2 and TRBJ2-7; tentative D call: TRBD2 (7 bases). This CDR3 is 14 amino acids long. CDR1 is SNHLY and CDR2 is FYNNEI in the germline V gene. The ends were cut back, 7 bases at V and 2 bases at J, with 15 bases in the middle.

There are a few counts of this clonotype. The V call is TRBV20-1, the J call TRBJ1-4; TRBD1 might be the D (5 bases). Germline V gene data show CDR1 as DFQATT and CDR2 as SNEGSKA (reference sequence). The ends were cut back, 0 bases at V and 4 bases at J, with 9 bases in the middle. CDR3 size: 14 residues. The CDR3 here is CSARDLGDNEKLFF. The CDR3 nucleotides are TGCAGTGCTAGAGATTTGGGGGATAATGAAAAACTGTTTTTT.

This chain uses TRBV7-9 with TRBJ1-1; D call uncertain. V gave up 3 bases and J gave up 6 bases, with 11 bases separating them. The CDR3 runs to 13 residues. Germline V gives CDR1 SEHNR, CDR2 FQNEAQ (reference sequence). The CDR3 spells CASSFDGAAEAFF. In DNA form, the CDR3 reads TGTGCCAGCAGCTTTGACGGTGCCGCTGAAGCTTTCTTT.

The chain employs TRBV12-5 and TRBJ1-1; 9 bases match TRBD1. The CDR3 covers 13 residues. V lost 1 base, J lost 8 bases, and 2 bases stayed unmatched. Germline V gene sequence: CDR1 LGHNT, CDR2 FRNRAP. The CDR3 spells CASGLGTGEEAFF. CDR3 nucleotides: TGTGCTAGTGGTTTGGGGACAGGGGAGGAAGCTTTCTTT.

Concerning this clonotype: One junction end disagrees with the germline gene, perhaps due to a read error. This chain uses TRBV7-2 with TRBJ2-2; D possibly corresponds to TRBD2 (5 bases). This CDR3 is built from 13 residues. CDR1 and CDR2 from the germline V gene are SGHTA and FQGNSA. This chain's CDR3 is CASSFLRTGEPFF. In DNA, the CDR3 is TGTGCCAGCAGCTTTCTCAGGACCGGGGAGCCGTTTTTT. The variable domain in full, completed from reference TRBV7-2 and TRBJ2-2, reads GAGVSQSPSNKVTEKGKDVELRCDPISGHTALYWYRQSLGQGLEFLIYFQGNSAPDKSGLPSDRFSAERTGGSVSTLTIQRTQQEDSAVYLCASSFLRTGEPFFGEGSRLTVL.

This clonotype appeared many times. This rearrangement joins TRBV9 to TRBJ2-7, with TRBD1 matching 9 bases. Per germline, CDR1 SGDLS and CDR2 YYNGEE. The CDR3 spans 15 residues. Trimming took 0 bases from V and 3 from J; bases not matched to a gene: 4. CDR3 coding DNA: TGTGCCAGCAGCGTAGGCGACAGGGGGAACTACGAGCAGTACTTC. Protein product: CASSVGDRGNYEQYF.

The V call is TRBV7-6, the J call TRBJ1-6; maybe TRBD1 (6 bases). Trimming shortened V by 3 bases and J by 7 bases, and 10 bases separated the two germline ends. CDR3 length equals 14 residues. Germline-derived CDR1 and CDR2 are SGHVS and FNYEAQ. CDR3 protein: CASSFGTLNSPLHF. CDR3 bases: TGTGCCAGCAGCTTCGGGACACTCAATTCACCCCTCCACTTT.

This clonotype has only a few counts. The chain is built from TRBV5-1 and TRBJ2-7; 8 positions match TRBD1. The germline CDR1 and CDR2 sequences are SGHRS and YFSETQ. This CDR3 contains 16 residues. The junction had 6 bases not matched to a gene; V was cut back by 0 bases and J by 1 base. The CDR3 here is CASSLAPTGGSYEQYV. The CDR3 bases are TGCGCCAGCAGCTTGGCCCCCACAGGGGGGTCCTACGAGCAGTACGTC.